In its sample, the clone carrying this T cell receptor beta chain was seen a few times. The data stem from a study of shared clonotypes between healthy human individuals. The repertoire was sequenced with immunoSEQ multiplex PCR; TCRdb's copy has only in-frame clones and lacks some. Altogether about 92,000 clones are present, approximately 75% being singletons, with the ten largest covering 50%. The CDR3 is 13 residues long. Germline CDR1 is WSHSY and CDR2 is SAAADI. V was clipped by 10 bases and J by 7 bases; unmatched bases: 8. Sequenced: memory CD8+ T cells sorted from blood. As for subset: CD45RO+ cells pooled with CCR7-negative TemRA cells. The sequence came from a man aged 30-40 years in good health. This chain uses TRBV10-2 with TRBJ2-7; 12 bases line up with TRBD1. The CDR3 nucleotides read TGCGCCATCCCGGGACAGGGGGCTTGGGAGCAGTACTTC. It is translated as CAIPGQGAWEQYF.